The present T cell receptor beta chain was sequenced within a study of blood T cell repertoires in COVID-19. For the study at large: Sources were T cells, B-cell-depleted T cells, or PBMCs; the material itself was cDNA or gDNA.

Those enrolled, adults aged about 18 to 89 years, came from under 25 US areas. TCRdb's table, derived via immunoSEQ multiplex PCR, lists solely in-frame clones and lacks some. The sample gives under 300,000 clones, about nine tenths of which show up once; 3% is in the top ten. Losses at the gene ends were 5 bases for V and 4 bases for J; bases not matched to a gene: 12. Germline CDR1 is MDHEN and CDR2 is SYDVKM. The CDR3 runs 17 residues. This clonotype was obtained from a woman aged 50 to 65 who had recovered from COVID-19. Material: PBMCs or T cells enriched from blood (not recorded which). This chain uses TRBV28 with TRBJ2-3, with 10 bases identical to TRBD2. CDR3 coding DNA: TGTGCCAGCAGTCAAGGGACAGCGGGAGGGCTCGCAGATACGCAGTATTTT. Translating gives CASSQGTAGGLADTQYF.